The sequence of this TCR beta chain was determined in a study of regulatory T cells in long-lasting Graves disease. Findings and caveats of the study: TCR diversity in persistent Graves' patients was below that of newly diagnosed ones.

Trimming stripped 0 bases from V and 3 bases from J, with 9 bases between. The CDR3 consists of 15 residues. Germline V gene data show CDR1 as SGHRS and CDR2 as YFSETQ. A remark on this clonotype: Its cognate antigen is unknown.

The time point: persistent/refractory GD, antithyroid drugs over 5 years with positive TRAb. PBMCs provided the RNA from which the TCR library was made. TCR beta libraries were built with iRepertoire HTBI primers and Arm-PCR of CDR3 regions. A single record per CDR3 protein comes from TCRdb applying MiXCR to the multiplex PCR reads. This table has 450,000 or so distinct CDR3 sequences, less than 25% appearing once. The input for sequencing was peripheral blood mononuclear cells (PBMCs), taken when the disease was refractory, from a patient treated with antithyroid drugs. The origin of this receptor is a female donor with Graves disease. The chain links TRBV5-1 to TRBJ1-4; a weak D match, TRBD1 (5 bases). In DNA, the CDR3 is TGCGCCAGCAGCTTGGCCGGGGGATCTAATGAAAAACTGTTTTTT. Its protein is CASSLAGGSNEKLFF.